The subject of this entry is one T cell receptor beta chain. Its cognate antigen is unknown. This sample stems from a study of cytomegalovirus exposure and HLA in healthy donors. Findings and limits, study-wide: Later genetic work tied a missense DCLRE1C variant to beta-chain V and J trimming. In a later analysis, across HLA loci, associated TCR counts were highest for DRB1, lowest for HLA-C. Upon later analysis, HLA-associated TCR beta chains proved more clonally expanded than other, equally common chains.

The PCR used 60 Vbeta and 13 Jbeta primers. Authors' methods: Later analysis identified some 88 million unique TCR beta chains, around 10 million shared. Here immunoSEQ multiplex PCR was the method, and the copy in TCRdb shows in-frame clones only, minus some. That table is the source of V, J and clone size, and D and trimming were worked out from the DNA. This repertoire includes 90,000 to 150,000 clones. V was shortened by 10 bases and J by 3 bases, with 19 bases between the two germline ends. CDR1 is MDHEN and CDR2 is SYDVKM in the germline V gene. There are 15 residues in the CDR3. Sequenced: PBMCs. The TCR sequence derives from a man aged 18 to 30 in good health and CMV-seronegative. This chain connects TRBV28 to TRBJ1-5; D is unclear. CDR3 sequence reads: CATLLQGRPNQPQHF. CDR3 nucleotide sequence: TGTGCCACTCTATTACAAGGGAGGCCCAATCAGCCCCAGCATTTT.